This T cell receptor beta chain appears in the sequencing data of a study of control samples from healthy donors and cancer patients. Profiled with immunoSEQ multiplex PCR; TCRdb holds only in-frame clones, not every one. This table holds over 110,000 clones, 92% found once. J lost 0 bases, V lost 0 bases, and 1 base had no gene match. The CDR3 is made up of 14 amino acids. Per the germline V gene, CDR1 is GTSNPN and CDR2 is SVGIG (reference sequence). This clonotype originated in a man aged 25-40 years in good health. The sample consisted of blood. The chain uses TRBV30 and TRBJ1-2; 7 bases match TRBD1. As DNA, the CDR3 is TGTGCCTGGAGTGTGGGACAGTCTAACTATGGCTACACCTTC. It encodes CAWSVGQSNYGYTF.